This entry is about one TCR beta chain. The PCR contained 60 Vbeta and 13 Jbeta primers. Assay used: immunoSEQ multiplex PCR; TCRdb lists only in-frame clones, some missing. The table shows 100,000 to 150,000 clones, with roughly three quarters occurring only once. These data originate in a study of cytomegalovirus exposure and HLA in healthy donors. Sequenced: PBMCs. The TCR originated in a woman aged 55-69 years in good health and CMV-seronegative.

The DNA of the CDR3 is TGTGCCAGCAGCGGGGAGACCGGGGAGCTGTTTTTT. It is translated as CASSGETGELFF. The J gene is TRBJ2-2, the V gene TRBV5-6; TRBD2 might be the D (5 bases). The CDR3 loop spans 12 amino acids. Germline CDR1 and CDR2: SGHDT and YYEEEE. V lost 4 bases to trimming and J lost 5 bases, with 6 bases between them.